Listed below are T cell receptor beta chains from one sample, sequenced in a study of lymphopenia after photon versus proton radiotherapy. Repertoires were generated with immunoSEQ multiplex PCR, while TCRdb's copy carries only in-frame clones and drops some. The sample carries 150,000 to 200,000 clones, approximately 86% recorded once. Sequencing was performed on peripheral blood, taken from a patient treated with photon-based radiotherapy. The source is a man aged 50 or older with gastric cancer. The CDR3 runs from the conserved cysteine through the conserved F or W. A D gene is named only where the DNA matches it firmly.

J gene: TRBJ2-5
D gene: TRBD2
V gene: TRBV4-1
CDR3 DNA: TGCGCCAGCAGCCAAAGGTTCGCGGGAGAGTACCAAGAGACCCAGTACTTC
CDR3 protein: CASSQRFAGEYQETQYF

J gene: TRBJ2-5
D gene: .
V gene: TRBV5-6
CDR3 DNA: TGTGCCAGCAGCTTCAGGGGGACCCAGTACTTC
CDR3 protein: CASSFRGTQYF

J gene: TRBJ1-1
D gene: TRBD1
V gene: TRBV10-2
CDR3 DNA: TGCGCCAGCAGACAGGGGGCTGGGAACACTGAAGCTTTCTTT
CDR3 protein: CASRQGAGNTEAFF

J gene: TRBJ1-1
D gene: TRBD1
V gene: TRBV30
CDR3 DNA: TGTGCCTTCGGACAGGTCGCTGAAGCTTTCTTT
CDR3 protein: CAFGQVAEAFF

J gene: TRBJ2-2
D gene: TRBD2
V gene: TRBV28
CDR3 DNA: TGTGCCAGCAGACCACCGACTAGCGGGAGTCACGGGGAGCTGTTTTTT
CDR3 protein: CASRPPTSGSHGELFF

J gene: TRBJ2-3
D gene: TRBD1
V gene: TRBV28
CDR3 DNA: TGTGCCAGCAGCCCAGACAGGGTCTCCACAGATACGCAGTATTTT
CDR3 protein: CASSPDRVSTDTQYF

J gene: TRBJ2-5
D gene: .
V gene: TRBV30
CDR3 DNA: TGTGCCTGGAGTGTAAGTGAGACCCAGTACTTC
CDR3 protein: CAWSVSETQYF

J gene: TRBJ2-7
D gene: TRBD2
V gene: TRBV19
CDR3 DNA: TGTGCCAGTAGTCCAGGGACTAGCGGGGGATACGAGCAGTACTTC
CDR3 protein: CASSPGTSGGYEQYF

J gene: TRBJ1-3
D gene: .
V gene: TRBV6-5
CDR3 DNA: TGTGCCAGCAGTTACTCGGGGGCGGGTGGAAACACCATATATTTT
CDR3 protein: CASSYSGAGGNTIYF

J gene: TRBJ1-4
D gene: TRBD1
V gene: TRBV4-1
CDR3 DNA: TGCGCCAGCAGCCAAGGACAGGGGAGCGCTAATGAAAAACTGTTTTTT
CDR3 protein: CASSQGQGSANEKLFF

J gene: TRBJ2-3
D gene: .
V gene: TRBV29-1
CDR3 DNA: TGCAGCGTTGACTCAGGACCGTTCACAGGGCGCACAGATACGCAGTATTTT
CDR3 protein: CSVDSGPFTGRTDTQYF